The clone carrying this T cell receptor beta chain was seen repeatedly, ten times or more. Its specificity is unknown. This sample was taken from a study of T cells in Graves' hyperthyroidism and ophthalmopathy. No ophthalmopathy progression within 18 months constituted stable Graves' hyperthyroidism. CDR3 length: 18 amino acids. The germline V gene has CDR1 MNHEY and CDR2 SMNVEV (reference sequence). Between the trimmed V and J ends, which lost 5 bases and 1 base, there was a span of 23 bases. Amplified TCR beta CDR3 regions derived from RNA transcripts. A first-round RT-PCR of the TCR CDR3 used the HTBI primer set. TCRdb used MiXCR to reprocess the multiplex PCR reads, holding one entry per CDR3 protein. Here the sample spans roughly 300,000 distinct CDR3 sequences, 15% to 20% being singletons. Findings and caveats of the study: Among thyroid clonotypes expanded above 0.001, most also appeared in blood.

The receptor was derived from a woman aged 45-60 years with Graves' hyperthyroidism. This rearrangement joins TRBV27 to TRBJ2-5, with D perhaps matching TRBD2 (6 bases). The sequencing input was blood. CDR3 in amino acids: CASSRTPPRGGIQETQYF. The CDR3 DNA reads TGTGCCAGCAGTAGAACCCCGCCAAGGGGCGGGATCCAAGAGACCCAGTACTTC.